This TCR beta chain comes out of a study of regulatory T cells in long-lasting Graves disease. The study's findings and limits: Those with persistent Graves' had less TCR diversity than newly diagnosed patients.

This clonotype has at least ten counts. Its antigen remains unknown. Trimming took 3 bases from V and 6 from J, leaving 9 bases between them. This CDR3 spans 13 amino acids. Germline V gene sequence: CDR1 SNHLY, CDR2 FYNNEI. Building of the TCR beta libraries involved iRepertoire HTBI primers and Arm-PCR of CDR3 regions. TCRdb reprocessed the multiplex PCR reads via MiXCR and lists one record per CDR3 protein. The sample includes hundreds of thousands of distinct CDR3 sequences, 15% to 20% of them seen just once. Noted time point: newly diagnosed GD, antithyroid drugs for less than 3 months. PBMC-extracted RNA yielded the TCR library. These data also featured in a second study, about T cells in Graves' hyperthyroidism and ophthalmopathy. That source notes: With a duration under 2 months, the hyperthyroidism was newly diagnosed in patients aged 18 to 65.

The sequencing used peripheral blood mononuclear cells (PBMCs), collected at new diagnosis, from a patient treated with antithyroid drugs. The rearrangement uses TRBV2 and TRBJ1-5; D may be TRBD1 (5 bases). The receptor was derived from a woman aged 40-60 years with Graves disease. DNA of the CDR3: TGTGCCAGCAGTGACGAGGGGACTCAGCCCCAGCATTTT. Its translation: CASSDEGTQPQHF.